This TCR beta chain stems from a study of cytomegalovirus exposure and HLA in healthy donors. Findings and limits, study-wide: A later analysis, which compared TCR beta chains of equal frequency, found the HLA-associated ones more clonally expanded. Reportedly, fewer N-insertions than the approximately 690-donor mean appeared in an Asian-associated ancestry cluster in a later analysis. Whilst most TCR sequences proved rare, a subset of public TCRs occurred across many donors. Follow-up analysis seemed to connect common viral pathogens with several of the most significant clusters identified.

Primers included in the PCR were 60 Vbeta and 13 Jbeta primers. Here immunoSEQ multiplex PCR was the method, and the copy in TCRdb shows in-frame clones only, minus some. This sample lists more than 65,000 clones; its ten largest clones have 2.7%. Points on this clone: The antigen is undetermined.

The sequence was obtained from a man in his forties or fifties in good health and CMV-seronegative. The sequencing input was PBMCs.

This chain's CDR3 is CASGSSGHSGELFF. DNA for the CDR3: TGTGCCAGCGGTTCTAGCGGGCATTCTGGGGAGCTGTTTTTT. The J gene is TRBJ2-2, the V gene TRBV6-5; 8 positions agree with TRBD2. From germline, CDR1 is MNHEY and CDR2 SVGAGI. Losses at the gene ends were 8 bases for V and 8 bases for J; bases not matched to a gene: 10. The CDR3 length is 14 residues.